This T cell receptor beta chain was captured in a study of blood T cell repertoires in COVID-19. For the study at large: The United States, Italy and Spain supplied acute and convalescent COVID-19 samples. Sample material is recorded as cDNA or gDNA derived from T cells, B-cell-depleted T cells, or PBMCs.

This clone appeared a single time. Authors' analysis steps: Amplified reference gene primers provided the basis for estimating nucleated cell counts. Using immunoSEQ multiplex PCR, the repertoire was profiled, and TCRdb retains in-frame clones only, with some absent. D and trimming were read from the DNA, whereas the V and J calls and clone size are those reported in that table. The sample yields around 260,000 clones, around 82% seen once. Germline V CDR1 and CDR2: SGHNT, YYREEE (reference sequence). V was clipped by 3 bases and J by 0 bases; unmatched bases: 10. The CDR3 is made up of 17 amino acids.

The specimen was peripheral blood. The chain employs TRBV5-4 and TRBJ2-3, with 7 positions matching TRBD2. This TCR came from a woman between 45 and 60 years old who had recovered from COVID-19. CDR3 amino acids: CASSSLFREGSTDTQYF. DNA for the CDR3: TGTGCCAGCAGCTCGTTGTTCAGGGAGGGAAGCACAGATACGCAGTATTTT.